Listed below are T cell receptor beta chains from one sample, sequenced in a study of blood T cell repertoires in COVID-19. Sequencing was performed with immunoSEQ multiplex PCR; in TCRdb, only in-frame clones are kept and a portion is missing. The table has approximately 230,000 clones, 70% to 90% seen once; the top ten hold 3%. Sequenced input: peripheral blood. The receptors were sampled from a man between 18 and 35 years old with active or convalescent COVID-19. The CDR3 runs from the conserved cysteine through the conserved F or W. D genes are given only for firm matches. Clone size is given for some rows only: seen once, a few or many times, or a class if the clone is expanded.

j_gene	v_gene	abundance	d_gene	CDR3nt	CDR3aa
TRBJ2-7	TRBV6-6	-	-	TGTGCCAGCAGCACCCCTTTAGGAGACTACGAGCAGTACTTC	CASSTPLGDYEQYF
TRBJ2-1	TRBV19	-	-	TGTGCCAGTAGTATAAAATCGGGTTTGGGTTGGAATGAGCAGTTCTTC	CASSIKSGLGWNEQFF
TRBJ1-6	TRBV2	-	-	TGTGCCAGCACCGAAAGCGTTGGTAGGACTACTCTCCACTTT	CASTESVGRTTLHF
TRBJ2-1	TRBV28	-	TRBD2	TGTGCCAGCAGTTCGGGGACTAGCGGGGCGACGTACAATGAGCAGTTCTTC	CASSSGTSGATYNEQFF
TRBJ1-2	TRBV15	-	-	TGTGCCACCAGTAATTGGGGAGAGATCTATGGCTACACCTTC	CATSNWGEIYGYTF
TRBJ2-7	TRBV9	-	-	TGTGCCAGCAGCGAGAGTCTTGACAGGGGAGGGGAGCAGTACTTC	CASSESLDRGGEQYF
TRBJ2-6	TRBV7-3	-	TRBD2	TGTGCCACTTCTAGCGGGAGTTCAACTGGGGCCAACGTCCTGACTTTC	CATSSGSSTGANVLTF
TRBJ2-7	TRBV25-1	-	TRBD2	TGTGCCAGCAGTGAAGCGGGAGGCTCGATCGAGCAGTACTTC	CASSEAGGSIEQYF
TRBJ1-5	TRBV2	-	-	TGTGCCAGCAGTTTTGACGGAGATCCTCAGCCCCAGCATTTT	CASSFDGDPQPQHF
TRBJ1-1	TRBV19	-	TRBD1	TGTGCCAGTAGTAGATCATCAAAACAGGGGGCCATGAATGAAGCTTTCTTT	CASSRSSKQGAMNEAFF
TRBJ1-2	TRBV10-2	-	TRBD1	TGCGCCAGCAGGCCCGAGACCGGGACAGCCCATGGCTACACCTTC	CASRPETGTAHGYTF
TRBJ2-7	TRBV15	-	-	TGTGCCACCAGCGGAGACTCCCTCGGGCAGTACTTC	CATSGDSLGQYF
TRBJ1-5	TRBV19	once	-	TGTGCCAGTGCAATACAGGTCGATAGCAATCAGCCCCAGCATTTT	CASAIQVDSNQPQHF
TRBJ2-5	TRBV7-3	-	-	TGTGCCAGCAGCTTACCAGGGGTGGGGGAGACCCAGTACTTC	CASSLPGVGETQYF
TRBJ1-2	TRBV4-3	once	TRBD1	TGCGCCAGCAGCCAAGAGTTTCAGGGGGTATGGAGCAGTAACTATGGCTACACCTTC	CASSQEFQGVWSSNYGYTF
TRBJ1-2	TRBV7-2	few	TRBD1	TGTGCCAGCAGGTACGGACAGGACTATGGCTACACCTTC	CASRYGQDYGYTF
TRBJ2-7	TRBV9	-	-	TGTGCCAGCAGCGCGAGGGGGGACAGTTCCTACGAGCAGTACTTC	CASSARGDSSYEQYF
TRBJ2-1	TRBV14	-	TRBD2	TGTGCCAGCAGCCCGCGGACTAGCGGGAGTAGGGAGTTCTTC	CASSPRTSGSREFF
TRBJ1-5	TRBV5-6	-	-	TGTGCCAGCAGCTTGGCCGGGAATCAGCCCCAGCATTTT	CASSLAGNQPQHF
TRBJ2-3	TRBV5-6	-	TRBD2	TGTGCCAGCAGCCCTACTAGCGGGGGGCCGCGTACCACCACAGATACGCAGTATTTT	CASSPTSGGPRTTTDTQYF
TRBJ2-3	TRBV7-2	-	TRBD2	TGTGCCAGCAGCTTAGGGGCGGGAGTTTATACAGATACGCAGTATTTT	CASSLGAGVYTDTQYF
TRBJ2-1	TRBV6-2/TRBV6-3	-	-	TGTGCCAGCAGTTACTTCAGCGGCACAAATGAGCAGTTCTTC	CASSYFSGTNEQFF
TRBJ2-1	TRBV7-6	once	TRBD1	TGTGCCAGCAGCCCCAACAGGGGAAGCTCCTACAATGAGCAGTTCTTC	CASSPNRGSSYNEQFF
TRBJ2-7	TRBV4-1	-	-	TGCGCCAGCAGCCAAGAAGTAGGTTTGGGGGGCGAGCAGTACTTC	CASSQEVGLGGEQYF
TRBJ2-7	TRBV7-7	once	-	TGTGCTAATCGAGATCCCCACGAGCAGTACTTC	CANRDPHEQYF
TRBJ2-7	TRBV7-3	-	TRBD2	TGTGCCAGCAGCCGGAGCGGGAGCCTCAACGAGCAGTACTTC	CASSRSGSLNEQYF
TRBJ1-5	TRBV18	-	TRBD1	TGTGCCAGCTCAAACGACAGGGATCAGCCCCAGCACTTT	CASSNDRDQPQHF
TRBJ2-1	TRBV4-3	-	TRBD2	TGCGCCAGCAGCCAAGTGGCTAGCGGAACCTCCTACAATGAGCAGTTCTTC	CASSQVASGTSYNEQFF
TRBJ2-1	TRBV28	-	TRBD2	TGTGCCAGCAGCCCCGGGACTAGCGGGCGGTCTCCGTTCTTC	CASSPGTSGRSPFF
TRBJ2-1	TRBV28	-	-	TGTGCCAGCAGTTTAGGGCAGTTCTACAATGAGCAGTTCTTC	CASSLGQFYNEQFF